Below, 31 T cell receptor beta chains from the same sample are listed, as sequenced in a study of blood T cells in healthy people across ages. Primers used in a second PCR of about 6 to 11 cycles were a sample-barcoded 5' primer and a J-beta primer mix. MiXCR, run by TCRdb on the 5' RACE reads, gives a single entry per CDR3 protein. The sample carries more than 650,000 distinct CDR3 sequences, about 20% recorded once. Sequencing used blood. The receptors were gathered from a man between 65 and 85 years old in good health.

The table lists this clonotype with a count of one. This chain connects TRBV4-1 to TRBJ2-3; D possibly corresponds to TRBD2 (6 bases). The V gene's germline CDR1 is MGHRA and CDR2 YSYEKL. Trimming left V 1 base short and J 4 bases short, with 15 bases between. CDR3 length: 16 amino acids. The CDR3, as DNA: TGCGCCAGCAGCCAAGGAGGGAGGCAGGGTGCAGATACGCAGTATTTT. Protein: CASSQGGRQGADTQYF.

This clonotype has a handful of counts. This chain joins TRBV11-3 and TRBJ1-4; D is unclear. The V gene lost 3 bases and the J gene lost 7 bases, with 9 bases spanning the gap. Germline-derived CDR1 and CDR2 are SGHNT and YENEEA. This CDR3 contains 13 residues. In DNA form, the CDR3 reads TGTGCCAGCAGCTTGGAAACTGGTGAAAAACTGTTTTTT. Translating gives CASSLETGEKLFF.

CDR3 region: CASSPLDPGELFF. CDR3 coding DNA: TGTGCCAGCAGCCCGCTAGACCCCGGGGAGCTGTTTTTT. This chain uses TRBV6-6 with TRBJ2-2; D not certain. The CDR3 totals 13 residues. Germline-derived CDR1 and CDR2 are MNHNY and SVGAGI (reference sequence). V shed 6 bases and J shed 6 bases, with 11 bases lying between them.

This chain joins TRBV24-1 and TRBJ2-1; D not resolved. The CDR3 loop spans 16 amino acids. Trimming took 4 bases from V and 2 from J, leaving 14 bases between them. CDR1 is KGHDR and CDR2 is SFDVKD in the germline V gene. CDR3 loop: CATSDPTQTTYNEQFF. CDR3 DNA sequence: TGTGCCACCAGTGACCCCACACAAACAACCTACAATGAGCAGTTCTTC.

This clonotype was counted between two and nine times. The chain carries TRBV20-1 and TRBJ2-2; perhaps D is TRBD1 or TRBD2 (5 bases each). V lost 1 base, J lost 3 bases, and 15 bases lay in between. The germline gives CDR1 DFQATT, CDR2 SNEGSKA (reference sequence). CDR3 size: 16 residues. CDR3 sequence (DNA): TGCAGTGCTAGAGCATTCCGGGACGACTACACCGGGGAGCTGTTTTTT. This gives the protein CSARAFRDDYTGELFF.

A few counts support this clonotype. The CDR3 DNA is TGCGCCAGCAGCTCGGGGGACGTCGGGGAAGCTTTCTTT. Amino acid sequence: CASSSGDVGEAFF. This chain links TRBV5-1 with TRBJ1-1; a weak D match, TRBD1 (5 bases). The CDR3 is 13 residues long. V lost 3 bases to trimming and J lost 8 bases, with 14 bases between them. Germline CDR1 and CDR2: SGHRS and YFSETQ.

V and J are TRBV14 and TRBJ2-1; possibly TRBD1 or TRBD2 for D (5 bases each). In germline, CDR1 is SGHDN, CDR2 FVKESK. The V end was cut by 4 bases, the J end by 12 bases, with 13 bases between. This CDR3 region has 12 residues. CDR3 bases: TGTGCCAGCAGCCCAGGGACGGCACTGCAGTTCTTC. Translation gives CASSPGTALQFF.

In its sample, this clonotype was seen a few times. The CDR3 DNA sequence: TGCGCCAGCAGCCAAGATCTTGGGCCAGATGGCGCAGATACGCAGTATTTT. Amino acids: CASSQDLGPDGADTQYF. This rearrangement joins TRBV4-1 to TRBJ2-3; no firm D call. The CDR3 length is 17 residues. The V gene's germline CDR1 is MGHRA and CDR2 YSYEKL. The ends were cut back, 0 bases at V and 4 bases at J, with 17 bases in the middle.

This clonotype was picked up many times. The CDR3 DNA is TGTGCCAGCAGCTCGGGACAGATGAACACTGAAGCTTTCTTT. It codes for CASSSGQMNTEAFF. The chain joins TRBV7-9 to TRBJ1-1; 7 bases match TRBD1. CDR1 is SEHNR and CDR2 is FQNEAQ in the germline V gene (reference sequence). The CDR3 is 14 amino acids. J was trimmed by 0 bases and V by 4 bases; bases with no gene match: 2.

This clonotype turned up a few times. This rearrangement joins TRBV7-7 to TRBJ2-5, with D hard to call. The V and J ends lost 0 bases and 7 bases respectively, with 9 bases between them. CDR1 is SSHAT, CDR2 FNYEAQ, per germline (reference sequence). The CDR3 consists of 13 residues. The CDR3 nucleotides read TGTGCCAGCAGCTTAGCAGAGATAGGGACCCAGTACTTC. Encoded protein: CASSLAEIGTQYF.

This clonotype was observed a handful of times. J is TRBJ2-5 and V is TRBV28; 9 bases are a match to TRBD1. The closer fit of TRBJ2-7 to the DNA end suggests the J call may be wrong. Germline loops: CDR1 MDHEN, CDR2 SYDVKM. The CDR3 consists of 16 residues. CDR3 nucleotides: TGTGCCAGCAGTATAATTCCCGGGACAGGGCTCTACGAGCAGTACTTC. Its translation is CASSIIPGTGLYEQYF.

This clonotype was found a few times. The V gene is TRBV10-3, the J gene TRBJ2-5; D may be TRBD1 (5 bases). The CDR3 runs to 13 residues. Deletions cut 6 bases from V and 2 bases from J, with 10 bases between. Germline lookup yields CDR1 ENHRY and CDR2 SYGVKD. CDR3: CAIRATEQETQYF. The CDR3 nucleotides are TGTGCCATCAGGGCGACAGAACAAGAGACCCAGTACTTC.

This clonotype was recorded a few times. V usage is TRBV7-2 and J usage is TRBJ2-3, with TRBD1 as a possible D gene (5 bases). Germline values: CDR1 SGHTA, CDR2 FQGNSA. V was trimmed by 5 bases and J by 0 bases, leaving 12 bases between them. This CDR3 is built from 15 residues. This chain's CDR3 is CASSGWWTSTDTQYF. CDR3 bases: TGTGCCAGCAGCGGTTGGTGGACAAGCACAGATACGCAGTATTTT.

This clonotype has just a few counts. The chain uses TRBV28 and TRBJ2-1; 8 positions agree with TRBD1. Germline CDR1 and CDR2: MDHEN and SYDVKM. The CDR3 runs to 15 residues. J lost 8 bases, V lost 3 bases, and 9 bases had no gene match. CDR3 protein: CASSLAGTGRDEQFF. DNA for the CDR3: TGTGCCAGCAGTTTGGCCGGGACAGGTCGCGATGAGCAGTTCTTC. The full variable domain, with the rest looked up from reference TRBV28 and TRBJ2-1, is DVKVTQSSRYLVKRTGEKVFLECVQDMDHENMFWYRQDPGLGLRLIYFSYDVKMKEKGDIPEGYSVSREKKERFSLILESASTNQTSMYLCASSLAGTGRDEQFFGPGTRLTVL.

The chain has TRBV10-2 and TRBJ2-2; 8 bases map to TRBD2. From germline, CDR1 is WSHSY and CDR2 SAAADI. There are 15 residues in the CDR3. V gave up 5 bases and J gave up 6 bases; unmatched junction bases: 8. The DNA for the CDR3 is TGCGCCAGCAGTATTGAAGCGGGAGCCCCCGGGGAGCTGTTTTTT. Residues: CASSIEAGAPGELFF.

This clonotype was counted only a few times. The chain combines TRBV29-1 with TRBJ2-5; TRBD2 aligns across 7 bases. This CDR3 spans 13 amino acids. The germline V gene has CDR1 SQVTM and CDR2 ANQGSEA. V lost 2 bases to trimming and J lost 3 bases; unmatched junction nucleotides: 3. The CDR3 is CSVELGTKETQYF. The CDR3, as DNA: TGCAGCGTTGAATTGGGGACTAAAGAGACCCAGTACTTC.

This clonotype was counted at least ten times. Without the conserved terminal phenylalanine or tryptophan, this CDR3 likely stems from a read error. The gene calls are TRBV6-5 and TRBJ2-3; weak D call: TRBD2 (7 bases). V shed 0 bases and J shed 8 bases, with 15 bases lying between them. Germline V gives CDR1 MNHEY, CDR2 SVGAGI. The CDR3 consists of 15 residues. The CDR3: CASSYSGGGAPTQYL. DNA of the CDR3: TGTGCCAGCAGTTACTCGGGGGGGGGCGCCCCTACGCAGTATCTT.

Details on this clonotype: A much larger clone lies one base from this, so it may be a read error. The chain joins TRBV4-1 to TRBJ2-5; 9 nucleotides line up with TRBD2. Per germline, CDR1 MGHRA and CDR2 YSYEKL. Losses at the gene ends were 4 bases for V and 7 bases for J; bases not matched to a gene: 10. The CDR3 totals 15 residues. The CDR3 nucleotides read TGCGCCAGCAGCCCGGGAGGAGCTAGCGGGGCGACCCAGTACTTC. Its protein is CASSPGGASGATQYF.

The V gene is TRBV13, the J gene TRBJ1-6; D perhaps matches TRBD1 (6 bases). V was pared by 2 bases and J by 7 bases, with 15 bases between. This CDR3 spans 16 amino acids. The germline V gene has CDR1 PRHDT and CDR2 FYEKMQ (reference sequence). CDR3 nucleotides: TGTGCCAGCAGCTTAAGGAAGACAGGAACCAATTCACCCCTCCACTTT. This codes for CASSLRKTGTNSPLHF.

This clonotype was found a few times. The chain uses TRBV6-6 and TRBJ2-7; tentative D call: TRBD2 (6 bases). V was shortened by 4 bases and J by 4 bases, with 14 bases between the two germline ends. Germline V CDR1 and CDR2: MNHNY, SVGAGI (reference sequence). The CDR3 contains 14 residues. CDR3 DNA sequence: TGTGCCAGCAGTTTTCTGGAGGGTAGGTACGAGCAGTACGTC. Translating it yields CASSFLEGRYEQYV.

Only a few counts were recorded for this clonotype. V gene TRBV5-1 combines with J gene TRBJ2-7, with D tentatively TRBD2 (5 bases). Germline V gene lookup returns CDR1 SGHRS and CDR2 YFSETQ. The CDR3 runs to 13 residues. V lost 1 base, J lost 2 bases, and 7 bases lay in between. The chain's CDR3 is CASSLSGAYEQYF. The CDR3 nucleotides are TGCGCCAGCAGCTTGTCCGGGGCCTACGAGCAGTACTTC. Together with reference TRBV5-1 and TRBJ2-7, the CDR3 gives the full variable domain: KAGVTQTPRYLIKTRGQQVTLSCSPISGHRSVSWYQQTPGQGLQFLFEYFSETQRNKGNFPGRFSGRQFSNSRSEMNVSTLELGDSALYLCASSLSGAYEQYFGPGTRLTVT.

The V and J genes are TRBV18 and TRBJ2-5, with TRBD2 matching over 10 bases. The germline CDR1 and CDR2 sequences are KGHSH and LQKENI. The CDR3 has 15 amino acids. Unmatched junction bases numbered 5, after V lost 5 bases and J lost 2 bases. This CDR3 is CASSNSGGPQETQYF. CDR3 nucleotides: TGTGCCAGCTCAAATAGCGGGGGGCCTCAAGAGACCCAGTACTTC.

The V and J genes are TRBV20-1 and TRBJ1-3, with a weak D call TRBD1 (5 bases). The CDR3 length is 13 residues. Germline V gene data show CDR1 as DFQATT and CDR2 as SNEGSKA (reference sequence). Trimming removed 4 bases at V and 2 bases at J, with 9 bases between. Written as DNA, the CDR3 is TGCAGTGCTAAGTCCAGGGCTGGAAACACCATATATTTT. It codes for CSAKSRAGNTIYF.

The sample holds a few counts of this clonotype. The rearrangement uses TRBV18 and TRBJ1-2, with D unresolved. The CDR3 is made up of 14 amino acids. Trimming pared 6 bases from V and 1 base from J, leaving 12 bases between. CDR1 is KGHSH and CDR2 is LQKENI in the germline V gene. The CDR3 reads CASSLGRGNYGYTF. In nucleotides, the CDR3 is TGTGCCAGCTCCCTCGGACGGGGTAACTATGGCTACACCTTC.

This chain connects TRBV7-2 to TRBJ2-5; perhaps D is TRBD1 or TRBD2 (5 bases each). Germline V gene sequence: CDR1 SGHTA, CDR2 FQGNSA. The CDR3 loop spans 14 amino acids. V was shortened by 1 base and J by 5 bases, with 11 bases between the two germline ends. The CDR3 reads CASSLDLGVETQYF. The DNA for the CDR3 is TGTGCCAGCAGCTTAGATTTGGGGGTGGAGACCCAGTACTTC.

In its sample, this clonotype was seen a few times. This chain links TRBV29-1 with TRBJ2-3; 10 bases are a match to TRBD2. The V and J ends lost 7 bases and 6 bases, in that order; junction bases with no gene match: 10. The CDR3 is 14 residues long. Germline CDR1 reads SQVTM; CDR2 reads ANQGSEA. CDR3 in amino acids: CSAVGLATFDTQYF. The CDR3 DNA follows: TGCAGCGCGGTGGGACTAGCGACTTTTGATACGCAGTATTTT.

There are a few counts of this clonotype. The V and J genes are TRBV6-5 and TRBJ2-7; D remains unclear. This CDR3 contains 14 residues. Deletions cut 0 bases from V and 5 bases from J, with 11 bases between. Germline assignment: CDR1 MNHEY and CDR2 SVGAGI. In DNA form, the CDR3 reads TGTGCCAGCAGTTACTCCCGCGTGATGAACGAGCAGTACTTC. It translates to CASSYSRVMNEQYF.

This sequence joins TRBV3-1 and TRBJ1-5, with 12 nucleotides matching TRBD1. The junction had 6 bases not matched to a gene; V was cut back by 5 bases and J by 7 bases. Germline CDR1 and CDR2: LGHDT and YNNKEL (reference sequence). CDR3 size: 15 residues. The CDR3: CASSEGTGGFQPQHF. The DNA of the CDR3 is TGTGCCAGCAGCGAAGGGACAGGGGGCTTCCAGCCCCAGCATTTT.

This clonotype has at least ten counts. The V and J genes are TRBV7-3 and TRBJ2-7; 9 bases are shared with TRBD2. J lost 10 bases, V lost 0 bases, and 10 bases had no gene match. The CDR3 is 15 amino acids. The V gene's germline CDR1 is SGHTA and CDR2 FQGTGA. The CDR3 region has the DNA TGTGCCAGCAGCTTAACGCCCAGCGGGAGGCTAACACAGTACGTC. Amino acid sequence: CASSLTPSGRLTQYV.

This clonotype was detected ten times or more. This rearrangement joins TRBV10-3 to TRBJ2-1, with 9 nucleotides matching TRBD1. Trimming removed 11 bases from V and 8 bases from J; junction bases left unmatched: 7. Germline lookup yields CDR1 ENHRY and CDR2 SYGVKD. The CDR3 runs 12 residues. The CDR3 spells CASGQGFDEQFF. CDR3 sequence (DNA): TGTGCCTCGGGACAGGGTTTCGATGAGCAGTTCTTC.

The gene calls are TRBV6-1 and TRBJ2-7, with 7 bases identical to TRBD1. The CDR3 consists of 14 residues. The J segment lost 3 bases and the V segment lost 2 bases, leaving 4 bases of the junction unmatched. The germline V gene encodes CDR1 MNHNS and CDR2 SASEGT. The CDR3 is CASSEWGQNYEQYV. In DNA form, the CDR3 reads TGTGCCAGCAGTGAATGGGGACAGAACTACGAGCAGTACGTC.